This record concerns one TCR beta chain sequence. Its matching antigen is unknown. TCRdb re-called the 5' RACE reads through MiXCR, storing one row per CDR3 protein. The table has 310,000 or so distinct CDR3 sequences, 6.8% seen once. This sample stems from a study of T cells after yellow fever vaccination. V was trimmed by 5 bases and J by 8 bases, leaving 10 bases between them. The CDR3 spans 12 residues. Germline-derived CDR1 and CDR2 are MGHDK and SYGVNS. Study outcomes and limitations: Of the clonotypes, a small share occurred in both CD4 and CD8 compartments. Weaker, the secondary response peaked sooner, at day 5 versus 15. The booster response re-showed most primary clones: 96% CD4, more than 70% CD8.

The source was PBMCs, collected around 45 days after the first yellow fever vaccination. The chain couples TRBV25-1 to TRBJ2-1; the D gene is possibly TRBD2 (5 bases). The clonotype comes from a man aged 18 to 30 who received the YFV17D yellow fever vaccine. The CDR3 DNA reads TGTGCCAGCAGTACGTGGCGGGATGAGCAGTTCTTC. Its translation is CASSTWRDEQFF.